Listed here are 20 T cell receptor beta chains from one sample, sequenced in a study of T-cell memory formation after mild COVID-19. TCRdb reanalysed the 5' RACE reads using MiXCR and keeps one entry per CDR3 protein. The sample includes hundreds of thousands of distinct CDR3 sequences, approximately 8% of them seen just once. The sample was PBMCs or a T cell subset sorted from them (not recorded which). Every receptor here comes from a man younger than 35 who had mild COVID-19 (a few samples of this study predate the infection). Cell type and time point are not known.

The V and J genes are TRBV23-1 and TRBJ2-7; no reliable D call. TRBV23-1 is an ORF, with its function uncertain. Trimming took off 5 bases at V and 5 bases at J, with 19 bases between the two ends. There are 15 residues in the CDR3. Here the CDR3 DNA reads TGCGCCAGCAGTGCCCCTCGGGTGCCTAAAAACGAGCAGTACGTC. Translated, it gives CASSAPRVPKNEQYV.

The chain carries TRBV24-1 and TRBJ1-1, with D hard to call. Per germline, CDR1 KGHDR and CDR2 SFDVKD. Trimming cost V 10 bases and J 1 base, with 12 bases left between them. The CDR3 runs to 13 residues. The CDR3 spells CATSSNGNTEAFF. The CDR3 DNA is TGTGCCACTAGTAGTAACGGGAACACTGAAGCTTTCTTT.

This clonotype was seen only a few times. The chain has TRBV6-5 and TRBJ2-2; TRBD1 or TRBD2 may be the D gene (5 bases each). Germline CDR1 is MNHEY and CDR2 is SVGAGI. Trimming took off 0 bases at V and 4 bases at J, with 15 bases between the two ends. The CDR3 is 17 residues long. The CDR3 protein is CASSYSGWDPGTGELFF. CDR3 sequence (DNA): TGTGCCAGCAGTTACTCCGGCTGGGACCCGGGCACCGGGGAGCTGTTTTTT.

This clonotype has more than one count but fewer than ten. V usage is TRBV5-5 and J usage is TRBJ2-1; 8 bases agree with TRBD2. This CDR3 region has 16 residues. Germline V gives CDR1 SGHKS, CDR2 YYEKEE (reference sequence). With V trimmed by 0 bases and J by 6 bases, 8 bases remained unmatched. CDR3 in amino acids: CASSLVPAGESNEQFF. The CDR3 coding sequence is TGTGCCAGCAGCTTGGTCCCAGCGGGGGAAAGCAATGAGCAGTTCTTC.

The chain employs TRBV7-6 and TRBJ2-1, with a tentative D call TRBD1 (5 bases). V dropped 6 bases and J dropped 0 bases, with 18 bases sitting between them. CDR1 and CDR2 from the germline V gene are SGHVS and FNYEAQ. There are 17 residues in the CDR3. The DNA for the CDR3 is TGTGCCAGCAGTCGAACCCCCCAAGGGGACTCCTACAATGAGCAGTTCTTC. It translates to CASSRTPQGDSYNEQFF.

This clonotype ranks as large. J is TRBJ2-2 and V is TRBV15, with TRBD2 matching 8 bases. CDR1 is LNHNV and CDR2 is YYDKDF in the germline V gene (reference sequence). The V and J ends lost 0 bases and 6 bases, in that order; junction bases with no gene match: 3. The CDR3 is 15 residues long. Written as DNA, the CDR3 is TGTGCCACCAGCAGAGATACGGGGGGGCCCGGGGAGCTGTTTTTT. Its translation is CATSRDTGGPGELFF.

The rearrangement links TRBV11-2 to TRBJ1-2, with 8 positions matching TRBD1. CDR1 and CDR2 (germline): SGHAT, FQNNGV. The CDR3 length is 14 residues. J lost 6 bases, V lost 1 base, and 4 bases had no gene match. CDR3 residues: CASSLGATGDGYTF. In DNA form, the CDR3 reads TGTGCCAGCAGCTTAGGGGCGACAGGGGATGGCTACACCTTC.

This clonotype showed up just a few times. This chain joins TRBV5-1 and TRBJ2-1; TRBD2 might be the D (6 bases). This CDR3 has 14 amino acids. Germline V lookup: CDR1 SGHRS, CDR2 YFSETQ. V dropped 3 bases and J dropped 8 bases, with 15 bases sitting between them. The DNA of the CDR3 is TGCGCCAGCAGCTGGGCTAGCGCGGGCGATGAGCAGTTCTTC. Translated: CASSWASAGDEQFF.

This clonotype was observed a few times. V usage is TRBV4-2 and J usage is TRBJ2-1, with D hard to call. Germline-derived CDR1 and CDR2 are LGHNA and YNFKEQ. The CDR3 spans 17 residues. The ends were cut back, 0 bases at V and 6 bases at J, with 18 bases in the middle. CDR3 sequence: CASSQEVGLDVSNEQFF. For the CDR3, the DNA is TGTGCCAGCAGCCAAGAAGTAGGCCTCGACGTCTCCAATGAGCAGTTCTTC.

This clonotype was observed many times. At one boundary the junction diverges from the germline segment, which might be a read error. V and J are TRBV4-3 and TRBJ2-6; D may correspond to TRBD1 or TRBD2 (6 bases each). The CDR3 spans 13 residues. Germline CDR1 reads LGHNA; CDR2 reads YSLEER. Here the CDR3 DNA reads TGCGCCAGCAGCCAGAGGGGGGACAACGTCCTGACTTTC. It is translated as CASSQRGDNVLTF.

This clonotype was seen only a few times. The V call is TRBV25-1, the J call TRBJ2-1, with TRBD2 matching over 7 bases. The CDR3 totals 16 residues. Trimming at V came to 0 bases and at J to 3 bases, leaving 5 bases not matched to a gene. In germline, CDR1 is MGHDK, CDR2 SYGVNS. CDR3 nucleotides: TGTGCCAGCAGTGAATATAGGACGGGAGGCTACAATGAGCAGTTCTTC. The encoded protein is CASSEYRTGGYNEQFF.

The J gene is TRBJ2-7, the V gene TRBV12-3 or TRBV12-4; TRBD1 matches at 7 bases. The V segment lost 4 bases and the J segment 5 bases; nucleotides outside the gene matches: 8. The CDR3 has 14 amino acids. CDR3 sequence reads: CASSSARGNHEQYF. The CDR3 DNA follows: TGTGCCAGCAGTTCAGCCAGGGGGAACCACGAGCAGTACTTC.

The chain joins TRBV7-9 to TRBJ2-7; perhaps TRBD2 as D (6 bases). The CDR3 contains 13 residues. V was pared by 2 bases and J by 6 bases, with 11 bases between. The V gene's germline CDR1 is SEHNR and CDR2 FQNEAQ (reference sequence). The CDR3 loop is CASSLTGGVEQYF. The DNA of the CDR3 is TGTGCCAGCAGCTTAACCGGGGGTGTCGAGCAGTACTTC.

This chain joins TRBV9 and TRBJ2-5; TRBD1 or TRBD2 may be the D gene (6 bases each). V lost 1 base and J lost 4, with 20 bases in between. This CDR3 region has 17 residues. Germline values: CDR1 SGDLS, CDR2 YYNGEE. The DNA for the CDR3 is TGTGCCAGCAGCGTACTCCCCCGCTTGCCGGGGGCAGAGACCCAGTACTTC. Its protein product is CASSVLPRLPGAETQYF. The entire variable domain, with the rest obtained from reference TRBV9 and TRBJ2-5, is as follows: DSGVTQTPKHLITATGQRVTLRCSPRSGDLSVYWYQQSLDQGLQFLIQYYNGEERAKGNILERFSAQQFPDLHSELNLSSLELGDSALYFCASSVLPRLPGAETQYFGPGTRLLVL.

At least ten counts were recorded for this clonotype. The gene calls are TRBV12-5 and TRBJ1-1; 9 bases match TRBD1. CDR3 length equals 12 residues. V shed 8 bases, J shed 4 bases, and the junction held 2 bases outside the gene matches. CDR1 and CDR2 (germline): LGHNT, FRNRAP. The CDR3 DNA reads TGTGCTAGTAGACAGGGGGTCACTGAAGCTTTCTTT. It codes for CASRQGVTEAFF.

This clonotype was seen repeatedly, ten times or more. This chain joins TRBV4-1 and TRBJ2-3; 7 bases map to TRBD2. The CDR3 has 15 amino acids. Looked up from germline, CDR1 is MGHRA and CDR2 is YSYEKL. The V gene end was trimmed by 0 bases and the J gene end by 6 bases; junction bases not matched to a gene: 6. In nucleotides, the CDR3 is TGCGCCAGCAGCCAAGAATTGACTAGCCAGGATACGCAGTATTTT. Its translation: CASSQELTSQDTQYF.

In its sample, this clonotype was seen many times. This chain joins TRBV5-1 and TRBJ1-1; 9 bases agree with TRBD1. Germline V lookup: CDR1 SGHRS, CDR2 YFSETQ. The CDR3 covers 16 residues. Unmatched junction bases numbered 7, after V lost 4 bases and J lost 0 bases. The CDR3 DNA sequence: TGCGCCAGCAGCGGGGACAGGGCCGGAGTGAACACTGAAGCTTTCTTT. Its protein is CASSGDRAGVNTEAFF. Full variable domain (missing parts from reference TRBV5-1 and TRBJ1-1): KAGVTQTPRYLIKTRGQQVTLSCSPISGHRSVSWYQQTPGQGLQFLFEYFSETQRNKGNFPGRFSGRQFSNSRSEMNVSTLELGDSALYLCASSGDRAGVNTEAFFGQGTRLTVV.

V usage is TRBV6-2 or TRBV6-3 and J usage is TRBJ2-3; TRBD2 aligns across 7 bases. The CDR3 is 15 amino acids. Germline CDR1 MNHEY, CDR2 SVGEGT. V was pared by 6 bases and J by 2 bases, with 8 bases of the junction left unmatched. DNA of the CDR3: TGTGCCAGCAGCGGACTAGAGTACTACACAGATACGCAGTATTTT. Protein sequence: CASSGLEYYTDTQYF.

The chain couples TRBV5-1 to TRBJ2-7; 11 nucleotides line up with TRBD2. Germline V CDR1 and CDR2: SGHRS, YFSETQ. The CDR3 totals 15 residues. Losses at the gene ends were 5 bases for V and 6 bases for J; bases not matched to a gene: 10. CDR3 bases: TGCGCCAGCAGTTACACTAGCGGGAGTGGCGTCGAGCAGTACTTC. Protein: CASSYTSGSGVEQYF. The full variable domain, in which reference TRBV5-1 and TRBJ2-7 provide the parts outside the CDR3, is KAGVTQTPRYLIKTRGQQVTLSCSPISGHRSVSWYQQTPGQGLQFLFEYFSETQRNKGNFPGRFSGRQFSNSRSEMNVSTLELGDSALYLCASSYTSGSGVEQYFGPGTRLTVT.

This clonotype has at least ten counts. V usage is TRBV6-2 or TRBV6-3 and J usage is TRBJ1-6; D is undetermined. V dropped 7 bases and J dropped 7 bases, with 14 bases sitting between them. From germline, CDR1 is MNHEY and CDR2 SVGEGT. This CDR3 spans 14 amino acids. The chain's CDR3 is CASKSSRTNSPLHF. The CDR3 region has the DNA TGTGCCAGCAAGTCATCCAGAACCAATTCACCCCTCCACTTT.